This TCR beta chain appears in the sequencing data of a study of blood T cell repertoires in COVID-19. Measured with immunoSEQ multiplex PCR; TCRdb has only the in-frame clones, and not every one. The data contain about 49,000 clones, 87% of them singletons. Trimming took off 0 bases at V and 2 bases at J, with 11 bases between the two ends. The CDR3 loop spans 16 amino acids. CDR1 is LGHDT, CDR2 YNNKEL, per germline (reference sequence). The sample taken for sequencing was peripheral blood. The TCR was taken from a woman older than 75 with COVID-19, enrolled during active disease. The J gene is TRBJ2-1, the V gene TRBV3-1 (or the pseudogene TRBV3-2), with D perhaps TRBD1 (6 bases). Here the CDR3 reads CASSQDMAGAYNEQFF. In DNA form, the CDR3 reads TGTGCCAGCAGCCAAGATATGGCAGGGGCCTACAATGAGCAGTTCTTC.